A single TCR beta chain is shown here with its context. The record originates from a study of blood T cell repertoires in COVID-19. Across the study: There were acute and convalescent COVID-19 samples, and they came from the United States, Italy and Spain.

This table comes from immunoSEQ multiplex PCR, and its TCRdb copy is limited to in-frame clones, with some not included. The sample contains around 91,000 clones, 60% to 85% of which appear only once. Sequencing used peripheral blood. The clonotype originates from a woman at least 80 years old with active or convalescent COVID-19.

DNA for the CDR3: TGTGCCAGCAGTGAAGCGCTTCAGGGTGTAAAAGAGACCCAGTACTTC. As protein: CASSEALQGVKETQYF. This sequence joins TRBV6-1 and TRBJ2-5, with TRBD1 as a possible D gene (5 bases). The CDR3 has 16 residues. Per germline, CDR1 MNHNS and CDR2 SASEGT. V shed 0 bases and J shed 3 bases, with 14 bases lying between them.